A single sample gave rise to the 24 T cell receptor beta chains below, sequenced in a study of T cells in Graves' hyperthyroidism and ophthalmopathy (dated by TCRdb to about 2019). The library came from multiplex PCR. Sequencing used an Illumina HiSeq 2000. The TCR beta CDR3 regions were amplified from the RNA transcripts. The TCR CDR3 was subjected to a first round of RT-PCR using the HTBI primer set and the Qiagen OneStep RT-PCR kit. TCRdb trimmed the raw reads at Q25, called clones with MiXCR and kept productive beta chains. CDR3 protein duplicates are merged, each entry listing the most common genes and DNA. The sample table holds hundreds of thousands of distinct CDR3 sequences, of which around 20% were seen once. The top ten clones comprise around 43% of the sample. Material for sequencing was blood. These receptors all come from a man aged 35 to 55 with Graves' hyperthyroidism.

This clonotype was counted only a few times. The chain is built from TRBV29-1 and TRBJ1-1, with D maybe TRBD1 (6 bases). V lost 6 bases and J lost 0, with 11 bases in between. Per the germline V gene, CDR1 is SQVTM and CDR2 is ANQGSEA. The CDR3 loop spans 13 amino acids. CDR3 coding DNA: TGCAGCGTGGGAGGACAGATGAACACTGAAGCTTTCTTT. Translating it yields CSVGGQMNTEAFF.

The rearrangement joins TRBV3-1 to TRBJ2-3; 16 positions agree with TRBD2. The CDR3 runs to 18 residues. Germline V gene sequence: CDR1 LGHDT, CDR2 YNNKEL (reference sequence). Trimming cost V 0 bases and J 5 bases; bases outside gene matches: 5. The CDR3 bases are TGTGCCAGCAGCCAAGACCTGGGACTAGCGGGGGGGCAAGATACGCAGTATTTT. Translation: CASSQDLGLAGGQDTQYF.

CDR3 residues: CSAPRRGQETQYF. Written as DNA, the CDR3 is TGCAGTGCCCCCCGACGGGGGCAAGAGACCCAGTACTTC. V usage is TRBV20-1 and J usage is TRBJ2-5; tentative D call: TRBD2 (6 bases). Deletions cut 6 bases from V and 2 bases from J, with 13 bases between. The CDR3 sequence is 13 residues long. CDR1 and CDR2 from the germline V gene are DFQATT and SNEGSKA (reference sequence).

The chain has TRBV6-2 or TRBV6-3 and TRBJ2-1; 8 bases are a match to TRBD1. From germline, CDR1 is MNHEY and CDR2 SVGEGT. The CDR3 contains 15 residues. Trimming at V came to 7 bases and at J to 4 bases, leaving 9 bases not matched to a gene. The CDR3 reads CASKLGTGLYNEQFF. The DNA of the CDR3 is TGTGCCAGCAAGCTAGGGACAGGTTTATACAATGAGCAGTTCTTC.

This clonotype was detected many times. This chain uses TRBV7-9 with TRBJ2-3, with D maybe TRBD1 (6 bases). Germline V lookup: CDR1 SEHNR, CDR2 FQNEAQ (reference sequence). The CDR3 is 14 residues long. V was shortened by 1 base and J by 4 bases, with 9 bases between the two germline ends. CDR3 coding DNA: TGTGCCAGCAGCTTAGAACAGGGCGCAGATACGCAGTATTTT. Its protein is CASSLEQGADTQYF.

This clonotype appeared many times. The rearrangement uses TRBV24-1 and TRBJ2-1; TRBD2 is a possible D gene (6 bases). This CDR3 spans 14 amino acids. Trimming left V 6 bases short and J 4 bases short, with 12 bases between. Per germline, CDR1 KGHDR and CDR2 SFDVKD. Here the CDR3 reads CATSRLGGYNEQFF. In DNA, the CDR3 is TGTGCCACCAGTCGACTGGGAGGTTACAATGAGCAGTTCTTC.

The genes are TRBV9 and TRBJ1-2; D perhaps matches TRBD1 (5 bases). Germline V gene sequence: CDR1 SGDLS, CDR2 YYNGEE. This CDR3 has 12 amino acids. Trimming cost V 4 bases and J 6 bases, with 10 bases left between them. CDR3 sequence: CASSTLGDGYTF. CDR3 coding DNA: TGTGCCAGCAGCACCCTGGGGGATGGCTACACCTTC.

This chain links TRBV7-3 with TRBJ2-3; 11 bases line up with TRBD2. The germline gives CDR1 SGHTA, CDR2 FQGTGA. The CDR3 runs to 15 residues. Losses at the gene ends were 5 bases for V and 2 bases for J; bases not matched to a gene: 3. The CDR3 coding sequence is TGTGCCAGCAGCCGACTAGCGGGGCCCACAGATACGCAGTATTTT. This codes for CASSRLAGPTDTQYF. The entire variable domain, with the rest obtained from reference TRBV7-3 and TRBJ2-3, is as follows: GAGVSQTPSNKVTEKGKYVELRCDPISGHTALYWYRQSLGQGPEFLIYFQGTGAADDSGLPNDRFFAVRPEGSVSTLKIQRTERGDSAVYLCASSRLAGPTDTQYFGPGTRLTVL.

The chain recombines TRBV6-1 with TRBJ2-7; D might be TRBD1 or TRBD2, each matching 5 bases. With 5 bases removed from V and 2 bases from J, the gap between germline ends came to 13 bases. The CDR3 is 14 amino acids. Per the germline V gene, CDR1 is MNHNS and CDR2 is SASEGT. The CDR3 nucleotides read TGTGCCAGCAGTTCTGGGACGGCGGCCTACGAGCAGTACTTC. The encoded protein is CASSSGTAAYEQYF.

A remark on this clonotype: A read error may produce the germline difference seen at one junction end. The chain links TRBV28 to TRBJ1-5, with D hard to call. This CDR3 is 10 amino acids long. The germline gives CDR1 MDHEN, CDR2 SYDVKM. This CDR3 reads CASNLRPQHF. The CDR3 bases are TGTGCCAGCAATTTAAGGCCCCAGCATTTT.

V usage is TRBV27 and J usage is TRBJ1-2, with 9 bases fitting TRBD1. This CDR3 comprises 17 residues. V was pared by 8 bases and J by 5 bases, with 18 bases of the junction left unmatched. Germline lookup yields CDR1 MNHEY and CDR2 SMNVEV (reference sequence). The CDR3 region is CASQSSYTGGAFYGYTF. The CDR3 nucleotides read TGTGCCAGCCAAAGCTCCTATACAGGGGGCGCCTTTTATGGCTACACCTTC.

This clonotype was detected a few times. The V gene is TRBV7-9, the J gene TRBJ1-2, with TRBD1 identical over 9 bases. This CDR3 is built from 13 residues. The trim removed 4 bases at V and 8 bases at J, leaving 5 bases unmatched. CDR1 SEHNR and CDR2 FQNEAQ come from the germline V gene (reference sequence). CDR3 loop: CASSSQGAGGYTF. CDR3 sequence (DNA): TGTGCCAGCAGCTCACAGGGGGCGGGAGGCTACACCTTC.

This clonotype showed up just a few times. The chain employs TRBV5-4 and TRBJ2-4; weak D call: TRBD1 (7 bases). V was shortened by 3 bases and J by 3 bases, with 10 bases between the two germline ends. The CDR3 is 14 amino acids. Looked up from germline, CDR1 is SGHNT and CDR2 is YYREEE (reference sequence). The CDR3 DNA reads TGTGCCAGCAGCTGGCAGGGGGGCAAAAACATTCAGTACTTC. This codes for CASSWQGGKNIQYF.

This clonotype was counted only a few times. The chain uses TRBV5-1 and TRBJ1-4; D not resolved. Trimming removed 4 bases from V and 11 bases from J, with 24 bases in between. The germline CDR1 and CDR2 sequences are SGHRS and YFSETQ. The CDR3 loop spans 16 amino acids. CDR3 sequence (DNA): TGCGCCAGCAGCCCCTTTGCCGATGAACCCCTAGAGAAACTGTTTTTT. It is translated as CASSPFADEPLEKLFF.

This clonotype was seen at least ten times. J is TRBJ2-3 and V is TRBV7-3; possible D gene TRBD1, 6 bases. The V and J ends lost 4 bases and 6 bases respectively, with 14 bases between them. Germline V CDR1 and CDR2: SGHTA, FQGTGA. The CDR3 runs to 14 residues. CDR3 loop: CASSSQTGVDTQYF. CDR3 nucleotides: TGTGCCAGCAGCTCCCAGACAGGAGTGGATACGCAGTATTTT.

This clonotype has at least ten counts. The chain recombines TRBV28 with TRBJ2-4; D is uncertain. V was shortened by 2 bases and J by 0 bases, with 8 bases between the two germline ends. The CDR3 is 15 residues long. Germline V gene lookup returns CDR1 MDHEN and CDR2 SYDVKM. The CDR3 protein is CASSLGKLAKNIQYF. For the CDR3, the DNA is TGTGCCAGCAGTTTAGGGAAACTAGCCAAAAACATTCAGTACTTC.

This clonotype showed up many times. The rearrangement links TRBV3-1 to TRBJ2-5, with TRBD2 matching 9 bases. The CDR3 is made up of 16 amino acids. The germline CDR1 and CDR2 sequences are LGHDT and YNNKEL (reference sequence). V was pared by 0 bases and J by 5 bases, with 7 bases of the junction left unmatched. CDR3 amino acids: CASSQDPGLAGETQYF. CDR3 bases: TGTGCCAGCAGCCAAGATCCGGGACTAGCCGGGGAGACCCAGTACTTC.

This clonotype was picked up many times. This rearrangement joins TRBV6-1 to TRBJ2-2; 10 bases map to TRBD1. Losses at the gene ends were 5 bases for V and 8 bases for J; bases not matched to a gene: 8. Per germline, CDR1 MNHNS and CDR2 SASEGT. The CDR3 extends over 15 amino acids. The CDR3 is CASSHRDRGLGELFF. Here the CDR3 DNA reads TGTGCCAGCAGTCACCGGGACAGGGGTTTGGGGGAGCTGTTTTTT.

Many counts were recorded for this clonotype. The J gene is TRBJ2-3, the V gene TRBV20-1, with D unresolved. Germline-derived CDR1 and CDR2 are DFQATT and SNEGSKA (reference sequence). The CDR3 has 16 amino acids. Trimming left V 4 bases short and J 0 bases short, with 17 bases between. The CDR3 DNA follows: TGCAGTGCTATCCGCCCCCACGGTGGTAGCACAGATACGCAGTATTTT. It codes for CSAIRPHGGSTDTQYF.

J is TRBJ2-1 and V is TRBV7-2, with 9 positions matching TRBD2. The CDR3 sequence is 15 residues long. Germline V gives CDR1 SGHTA, CDR2 FQGNSA. J lost 8 bases, V lost 5 bases, and 10 bases had no gene match. The CDR3 DNA sequence: TGTGCCAGCAGCCCCGCCCTAGCGGGAATCGATGAGCAGTTCTTC. Its translation: CASSPALAGIDEQFF. Variable domain in full (rest from reference TRBV7-2 and TRBJ2-1): GAGVSQSPSNKVTEKGKDVELRCDPISGHTALYWYRQSLGQGLEFLIYFQGNSAPDKSGLPSDRFSAERTGGSVSTLTIQRTQQEDSAVYLCASSPALAGIDEQFFGPGTRLTVL.

There are many counts of this clonotype. The chain combines TRBV7-8 with TRBJ2-1, with 8 bases matching TRBD2. Trimming at V came to 1 base and at J to 6 bases, leaving 5 bases not matched to a gene. This CDR3 spans 15 amino acids. Germline CDR1 and CDR2: SGHVS and FQNEAQ. CDR3 sequence: CASSLGGRGGNEQFF. The CDR3 DNA sequence: TGTGCCAGCAGCTTAGGGGGACGGGGGGGCAATGAGCAGTTCTTC.

This clonotype was seen many times. This sequence joins TRBV6-1 and TRBJ2-2; 12 nucleotides align to TRBD2. The V gene's germline CDR1 is MNHNS and CDR2 SASEGT. The CDR3 has 15 amino acids. V was pared by 8 bases and J by 4 bases, with 5 bases of the junction left unmatched. The CDR3 loop reads CASRLAGDRTGELFF. DNA of the CDR3: TGTGCCAGCCGACTAGCGGGGGACCGCACCGGGGAGCTGTTTTTT.

This clonotype was seen repeatedly, ten times or more. The chain couples TRBV5-1 to TRBJ2-7; D remains unclear. CDR3 length: 14 residues. Germline V lookup: CDR1 SGHRS, CDR2 YFSETQ. V gave up 0 bases and J gave up 1 base, with 8 bases separating them. As DNA, the CDR3 is TGCGCCAGCAGCTTGGCCCCCTCATCCTACGAGCAGTACTTC. The encoded protein is CASSLAPSSYEQYF. Full variable domain (remainder filled in from reference TRBV5-1 and TRBJ2-7): KAGVTQTPRYLIKTRGQQVTLSCSPISGHRSVSWYQQTPGQGLQFLFEYFSETQRNKGNFPGRFSGRQFSNSRSEMNVSTLELGDSALYLCASSLAPSSYEQYFGPGTRLTVT.

The sample holds many counts of this clonotype. The rearrangement links TRBV18 to TRBJ2-7; D perhaps matches TRBD2 (6 bases). This CDR3 spans 15 amino acids. V was pared by 6 bases and J by 1 base, with 16 bases between. Germline V gene sequence: CDR1 KGHSH, CDR2 LQKENI. CDR3 sequence: CASSGRSGVSYEQYF. CDR3 DNA sequence: TGTGCCAGCTCGGGACGATCGGGGGTATCCTACGAGCAGTACTTC.